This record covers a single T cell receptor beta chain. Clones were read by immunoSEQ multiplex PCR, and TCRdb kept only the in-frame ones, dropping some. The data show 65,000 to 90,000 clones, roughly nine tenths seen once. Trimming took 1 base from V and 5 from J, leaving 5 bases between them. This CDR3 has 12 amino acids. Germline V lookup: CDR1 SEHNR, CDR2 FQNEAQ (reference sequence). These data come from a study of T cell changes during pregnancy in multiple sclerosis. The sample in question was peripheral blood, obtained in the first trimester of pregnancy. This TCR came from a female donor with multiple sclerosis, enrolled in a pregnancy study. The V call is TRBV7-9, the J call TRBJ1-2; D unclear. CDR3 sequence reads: CASSLGPYGYTF. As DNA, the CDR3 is TGTGCCAGCAGCTTAGGGCCTTATGGCTACACCTTC.